This TCR beta chain was captured by sequencing in a study of cytomegalovirus exposure and HLA in healthy donors. This CDR3 spans 14 amino acids. Germline V gene lookup returns CDR1 SGHTA and CDR2 FQGNSA. V was shortened by 5 bases and J by 6 bases, with 17 bases between the two germline ends. 13 Jbeta primers and 60 Vbeta primers were used for the PCR. Some clones are missing from TCRdb's copy, which holds only in-frame ones; the method was immunoSEQ multiplex PCR. The table for this sample gives 68,000 or so clones. The chain carries TRBV7-2 and TRBJ2-7; D may be TRBD1 (6 bases). This receptor was obtained from a boy younger than 18 in good health and CMV-seronegative. Sequencing input: PBMCs. DNA for the CDR3: TGTGCCAGCAGCCTCATGCAGGGGCGCAGCGAGCAGTACTTC. Protein product: CASSLMQGRSEQYF. Variable domain in full (rest from reference TRBV7-2 and TRBJ2-7): GAGVSQSPSNKVTEKGKDVELRCDPISGHTALYWYRQSLGQGLEFLIYFQGNSAPDKSGLPSDRFSAERTGGSVSTLTIQRTQQEDSAVYLCASSLMQGRSEQYFGPGTRLTVT.